This entry is about one TCR beta chain. The antigen remains unidentified. The sample belongs to a study of blood T cells in healthy people across ages. Whole-study findings and limits: It was held that the diversity estimates obtained from one million T cells were underestimates. Higher naive T cell percentage went strongly together with higher TCR beta diversity.

The germline gives CDR1 SGHTA, CDR2 FQGNSA. V lost 3 bases and J 0 bases, leaving 12 bases between the germline ends. The CDR3 is made up of 15 amino acids. Using a J-beta primer mix together with a sample-barcoded 5' primer, a second PCR was run for about 6 to 11 cycles. A minimum of 2.5 million CDR3-containing paired-end reads was obtained for each sample. Each CDR3 protein is one row after TCRdb ran MiXCR on the 5' RACE reads. The data hold about 570,000 distinct CDR3 sequences, with about 25% observed a single time. Total RNA amounts of at least 6 micrograms were extracted per sample. This receptor was obtained from a woman in her sixties or seventies in good health. The sequencing input was blood. The rearrangement joins TRBV7-2 to TRBJ2-7; D is tentatively TRBD1 or TRBD2 (5 bases each). CDR3 nucleotide sequence: TGTGCCAGCAGCTTGAGTTACGGGGCCTCCTACGAGCAGTACTTC. As protein: CASSLSYGASYEQYF.